Sequencing of this T cell receptor (beta chain) was carried out in a study of beta chain features in type 1 diabetes. Study results and limitations: For Type 1 diabetes patients, all four CD4+ subsets carried TCRB CDR3s that were moderately but significantly shorter.

Expressed TCRB transcripts got sequenced, as all isolated RNA was reverse transcribed. Repertoires were generated with immunoSEQ multiplex PCR, while TCRdb's copy carries only in-frame clones and drops some. The sample yields 350,000 to 400,000 clones, roughly an eighth seen once. From germline, CDR1 is LNHNV and CDR2 YYDKDF (reference sequence). CDR3 size: 16 residues. Trimming cost V 3 bases and J 0 bases; bases outside gene matches: 4. A word on this clone: Its specificity is unknown.

The sequence derives from a woman between 18 and 29 years old with type 1 diabetes. The rearrangement links TRBV15 to TRBJ2-2, with TRBD1 matching 7 bases. Sequences were obtained from naive CD4+ T cells from blood. CDR3 in amino acids: CATSRRQGANTGELFF. The CDR3 DNA reads TGTGCCACCAGCAGGAGACAGGGAGCGAACACCGGGGAGCTGTTTTTT.